This is a list of T cell receptor beta chains from one sample in a study of blood T cell repertoires in COVID-19. The data were produced by immunoSEQ multiplex PCR, yet TCRdb's version contains in-frame clones alone and is incomplete. The sample has roughly 250,000 clones; roughly 90% are singletons. The sequenced sample was peripheral blood. All receptors come from a man between 60 and 75 years old who had recovered from COVID-19. Each CDR3 is given with its conserved first and last residue. A D gene is named only where the DNA matches it firmly. For some rows the clone size is stated as once, few or many, or as a class when expanded; others skip it.

d_call: TRBD1
clone_size: NA
v_call: TRBV6-5
j_call: TRBJ1-5
cdr3_aa: CASSRQGSNQPQHF
cdr3_nt: TGTGCCAGCAGCAGACAGGGCAGCAATCAGCCCCAGCATTTT

d_call: NA
clone_size: NA
v_call: TRBV20-1
j_call: TRBJ2-1
cdr3_aa: CSAEDVNEQFF
cdr3_nt: TGCAGTGCGGAGGATGTGAATGAGCAGTTCTTC

d_call: TRBD2
clone_size: NA
v_call: TRBV6-5
j_call: TRBJ2-1
cdr3_aa: CASNRTSGGGFEQFF
cdr3_nt: TGTGCCAGCAACCGGACTAGCGGGGGGGGGTTTGAGCAGTTCTTC

d_call: TRBD1
clone_size: once
v_call: TRBV19
j_call: TRBJ1-3
cdr3_aa: CASSARQGAGNTIYF
cdr3_nt: TGTGCCAGTAGTGCCCGACAGGGAGCTGGAAACACCATATATTTT

d_call: NA
clone_size: NA
v_call: TRBV6-5
j_call: TRBJ1-5
cdr3_aa: CASGGAPAQPQHF
cdr3_nt: TGTGCCAGCGGGGGGGCCCCTGCCCAGCCCCAGCATTTT

d_call: TRBD1
clone_size: NA
v_call: TRBV5-1
j_call: TRBJ1-2
cdr3_aa: CASSSQGADGYTF
cdr3_nt: TGCGCCAGCAGCTCACAGGGGGCGGATGGCTACACCTTC

d_call: NA
clone_size: few
v_call: TRBV12-3/TRBV12-4
j_call: TRBJ1-2
cdr3_aa: CASSFGDNYGYTF
cdr3_nt: TGTGCCAGCAGTTTCGGGGATAACTATGGCTACACCTTC

d_call: NA
clone_size: NA
v_call: TRBV5-4
j_call: TRBJ1-2
cdr3_aa: CASSLPDRYYGYTF
cdr3_nt: TGTGCCAGCAGCTTGCCGGACAGATACTATGGCTACACCTTC

d_call: NA
clone_size: NA
v_call: TRBV5-6
j_call: TRBJ1-1
cdr3_aa: CASSTYRDIRWGTEAFF
cdr3_nt: TGTGCCAGCAGCACCTACCGGGACATAAGGTGGGGCACTGAAGCTTTCTTT

d_call: NA
clone_size: NA
v_call: TRBV24-1
j_call: TRBJ1-5
cdr3_aa: CATSDPRGSSNQPQHF
cdr3_nt: TGTGCCACCAGTGATCCACGCGGATCTAGCAATCAGCCCCAGCATTTT